The clone carrying this T cell receptor beta chain was seen many times. Its antigen is not known. A 5'RACE template-switching step, the method used to make TCR cDNA, added a universal primer site and UMIs. TCRdb fed the 5' RACE reads into MiXCR, producing one record per CDR3 protein. The sample has around 590,000 distinct CDR3 sequences; around an eighth are singletons. The data were taken from a study of T cells after yellow fever vaccination. Study as a whole: SMART-Seq v4 Ultra Low Input served to prepare low-cell-number fractions. Study-level findings and limits: The secondary T-cell response peaked on day 5, not day 15, but was weaker.

This specimen was PBMCs, taken on the day of the yellow fever booster vaccination. This receptor was taken from a man under 40 who received the YFV17D yellow fever vaccine.

The CDR3 nucleotides read TGTGCCTGGACGCTCGGCGAACAGGGTGTCACTGAAGCTTTCTTT. It yields the protein CAWTLGEQGVTEAFF. The V and J genes are TRBV30 and TRBJ1-1; a weak D match, TRBD1 (6 bases). The germline V gene encodes CDR1 GTSNPN and CDR2 SVGIG (reference sequence). Trimming took 4 bases from V and 4 from J, leaving 19 bases between them. The CDR3 contains 15 residues.